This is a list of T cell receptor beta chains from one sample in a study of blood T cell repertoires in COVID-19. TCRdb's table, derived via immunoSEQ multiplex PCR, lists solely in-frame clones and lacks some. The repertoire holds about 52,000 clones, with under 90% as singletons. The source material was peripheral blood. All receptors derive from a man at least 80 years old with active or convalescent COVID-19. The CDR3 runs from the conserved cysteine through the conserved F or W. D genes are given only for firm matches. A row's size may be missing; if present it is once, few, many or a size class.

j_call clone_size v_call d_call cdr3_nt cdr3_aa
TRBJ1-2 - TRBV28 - TGTGCCAGCAGGACACGAAGTAATTATGGCTACACCTTC CASRTRSNYGYTF
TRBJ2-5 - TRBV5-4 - TGTGCCAGCAGCTTGGCCGCGGAGACCCAGTACTTC CASSLAAETQYF
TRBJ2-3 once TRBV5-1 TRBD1 TGCGCCAGCAGCATACAGGGGGCGACGACAGATACGCAGTATTTT CASSIQGATTDTQYF
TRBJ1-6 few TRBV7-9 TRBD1 TGTGCCAGCAGTCGGGGGACAGTGAAATCGAGCTCCTATAATTCACCCCTCCACTTT CASSRGTVKSSSYNSPLHF
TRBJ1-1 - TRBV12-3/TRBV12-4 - TGTGCCAGCAGTACCACAGAGAACACTGAAGCTTTCTTT CASSTTENTEAFF
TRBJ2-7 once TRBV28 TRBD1 TGTGCCAGCAGTTGGGGACAGGGGTCCTACGAGCAGTACTTC CASSWGQGSYEQYF
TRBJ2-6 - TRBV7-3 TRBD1 TGTGCCAGCACCCCGGGACAGGGGGCCCCTGGGGCCAACGTCCTGACTTTC CASTPGQGAPGANVLTF
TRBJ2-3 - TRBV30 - TGTGCCTGGAGTGCTCGAGATACGCAGTATTTT CAWSARDTQYF
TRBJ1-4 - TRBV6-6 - TGTGCCAGCAGTCTCCCCCCTCGACAGAGTAATGAAAAACTGTTTTTT CASSLPPRQSNEKLFF
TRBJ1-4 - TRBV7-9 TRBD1 TGTGCCAGCAGCTCAGACAGGGATGAAAAACTGTTTTTT CASSSDRDEKLFF
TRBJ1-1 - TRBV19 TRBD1 TGTGCCAGTAGTATTGGGGACAGAGAGAACACTGAAGCTTTCTTT CASSIGDRENTEAFF
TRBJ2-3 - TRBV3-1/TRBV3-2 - TGTGCCAGCAGCCAAGATCGTCCAGATACGCAGTATTTT CASSQDRPDTQYF
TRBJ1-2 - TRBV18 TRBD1 TGTGCCAGCTCACCACGGACAGGCCTTCCTAGGGGCTACACCTTC CASSPRTGLPRGYTF
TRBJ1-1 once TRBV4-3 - TGCGCCAGCAGCCAAGAGCGGGGACCCACTGAAGCTTTCTTT CASSQERGPTEAFF
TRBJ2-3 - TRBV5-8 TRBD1 TGTGCCAGCAGCTTTGGGACAGGGGAGACAGATACGCAGTATTTT CASSFGTGETDTQYF
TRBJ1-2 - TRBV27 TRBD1 TGTGCCAGCTCGGGACAGGGTGTTTTCAGAGGCTACACCTTC CASSGQGVFRGYTF
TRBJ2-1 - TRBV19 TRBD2 TGTGCCAGTAGTATACGGTCTAGCGGGAGCTCCTACAATGAGCAGTTCTTC CASSIRSSGSSYNEQFF
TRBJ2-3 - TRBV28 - TGTGCCAGCAGTCCAACAGGGACCCACACAGATACGCAGTATTTT CASSPTGTHTDTQYF
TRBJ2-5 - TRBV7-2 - TGTGCCAGCAGCCGGGACCGGGGGGAGACCCAGTACTTC CASSRDRGETQYF
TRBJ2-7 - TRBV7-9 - TGTGCCAGCAGCTTATCGGGGTCCTCCGAGCAGTACTTC CASSLSGSSEQYF
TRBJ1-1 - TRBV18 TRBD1 TGTGCCAGCTCACCTACAGGGGGGGATCCTGAAGCTTTCTTT CASSPTGGDPEAFF
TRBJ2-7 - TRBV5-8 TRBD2 TGTGCCAGCAGCCCGCGGGGGGTCGAGCAGTACTTC CASSPRGVEQYF
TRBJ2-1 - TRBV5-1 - TGCGCCAGCAGCCCGACTAGTTACAATGAGCAGTTCTTC CASSPTSYNEQFF
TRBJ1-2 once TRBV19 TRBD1 TGTGCCAGTAGTGGACAGGGTAGGGGTTATGGCTACACCTTC CASSGQGRGYGYTF
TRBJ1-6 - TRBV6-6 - TGTGCCAGCAGTTACCGTGGACGGGAACTGTCACCCCTCCACTTT CASSYRGRELSPLHF
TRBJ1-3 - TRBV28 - TGTGCCAGCAGTTTACTGTTCAGCTCTGGAAACACCATATATTTT CASSLLFSSGNTIYF
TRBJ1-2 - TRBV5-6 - TGTGCCAGCAGCTTAACACAGGCCGCTAACTATGGCTACACCTTC CASSLTQAANYGYTF
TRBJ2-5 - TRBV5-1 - TGCGCCAGCAGCCAACTAGACCCTAATTTCCAAGAGACCCAGTACTTC CASSQLDPNFQETQYF
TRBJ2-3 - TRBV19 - TGTGCCGGCCGGGATTCCTCCACAGATACGCAGTATTTT CAGRDSSTDTQYF
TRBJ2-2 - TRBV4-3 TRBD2 TGCGCCAGCAGCCAGAGACTAGCGGGGGGCATCACCGGGGAGCTGTTTTTT CASSQRLAGGITGELFF
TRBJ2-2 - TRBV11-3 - TGTGCCAGCAGCTTATTCGGTGACACCGGGGAGCTGTTTTTT CASSLFGDTGELFF
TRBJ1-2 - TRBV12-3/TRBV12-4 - TGTGCCAGCAGCCTACAAGGGGTTAACTACACCTTC CASSLQGVNYTF
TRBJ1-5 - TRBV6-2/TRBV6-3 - TGTGCCAGCAGTTTTACAGGGCTGAGCAATCAGCCCCAGCATTTT CASSFTGLSNQPQHF
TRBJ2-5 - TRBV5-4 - TGTGCCAGCAGCGGGGGGGCGGCAGACCAAGAGACCCAGTACTTC CASSGGAADQETQYF
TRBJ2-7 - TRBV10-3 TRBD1 TGTGCCTCCAAACCTACTGGGGGAAGGGGGCGGGTCGAGCAGTACTTC CASKPTGGRGRVEQYF
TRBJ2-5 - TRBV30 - TGTGCCTGGAGTGGAGAGCGGGTGGAGACCCAGTACTTC CAWSGERVETQYF
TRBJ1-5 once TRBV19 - TGTGCCAGTAGCAGACAGGGCAATCAGCCCCAGCATTTT CASSRQGNQPQHF
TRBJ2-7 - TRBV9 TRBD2 TGTGCCAGCAGCGTAGACCTAGCGGGAGCCCCCGAGCAGTACTTC CASSVDLAGAPEQYF
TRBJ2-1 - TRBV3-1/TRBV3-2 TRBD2 TGTGCCAGCAGCCAAGGCCGCGGGAGGGCCGTCTATGAGCAGTTCTTC CASSQGRGRAVYEQFF
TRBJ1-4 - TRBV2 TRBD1 TGTGCCAGCAGTGCCGAGAGGGACAGGAATGAAAAACTGTTTTTT CASSAERDRNEKLFF
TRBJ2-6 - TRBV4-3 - TGCGCCAGCAGCCAAGATCTGCCAGGATCATACTCTGGGGCCAACGTCCTGACTTTC CASSQDLPGSYSGANVLTF